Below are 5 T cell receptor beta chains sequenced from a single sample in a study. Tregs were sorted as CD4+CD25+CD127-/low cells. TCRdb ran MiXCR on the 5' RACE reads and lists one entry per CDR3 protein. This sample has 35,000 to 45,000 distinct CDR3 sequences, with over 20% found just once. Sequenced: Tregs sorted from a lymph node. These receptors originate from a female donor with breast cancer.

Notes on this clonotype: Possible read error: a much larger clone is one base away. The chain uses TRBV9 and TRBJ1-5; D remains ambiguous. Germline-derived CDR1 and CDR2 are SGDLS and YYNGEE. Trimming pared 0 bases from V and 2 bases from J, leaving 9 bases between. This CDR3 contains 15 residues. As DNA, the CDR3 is TGTGCCAGCAGCGTAGAGGCACGGGGCAATCAGCCCCAGCATTTT. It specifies CASSVEARGNQPQHF.

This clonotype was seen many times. The CDR3 sequence: CASSLAFTGELFF. The CDR3 nucleotides are TGTGCCAGCAGTTTAGCGTTCACCGGGGAGCTGTTTTTT. The chain has TRBV12-3 or TRBV12-4 and TRBJ2-2; D remains ambiguous. V dropped 0 bases and J dropped 4 bases, with 3 bases sitting between them. This CDR3 is built from 13 residues.

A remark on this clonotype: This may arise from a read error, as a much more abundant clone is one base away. CDR3 amino acids: CTSSFGDERDYEQYF. The CDR3, as DNA: TGCACCAGCAGCTTCGGGGATGAAAGGGATTACGAGCAGTACTTC. The chain is built from TRBV5-1 and TRBJ2-7, with D maybe TRBD2 (5 bases). The CDR3 covers 15 residues. Germline lookup yields CDR1 SGHRS and CDR2 YFSETQ.

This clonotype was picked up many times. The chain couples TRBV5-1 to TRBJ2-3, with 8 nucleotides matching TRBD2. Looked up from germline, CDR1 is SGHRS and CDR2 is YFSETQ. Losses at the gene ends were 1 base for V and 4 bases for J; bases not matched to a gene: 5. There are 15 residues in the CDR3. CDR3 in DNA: TGCGCCAGCAGCTTGTGGGCGGGAGGCGCAGATACGCAGTATTTT. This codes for CASSLWAGGADTQYF.

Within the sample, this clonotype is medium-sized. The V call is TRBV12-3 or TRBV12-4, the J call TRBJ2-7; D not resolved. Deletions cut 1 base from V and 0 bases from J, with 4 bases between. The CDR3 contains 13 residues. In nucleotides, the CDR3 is TGTGCCAGCAGTTTAGTCTTCTCCTACGAGCAGTACTTC. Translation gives CASSLVFSYEQYF.